This T cell receptor (beta chain) was identified in a study of response to subunit inactivated influenza vaccine listed by TCRdb under 2018. Background for the entire study: Deep quantitative T cell receptor repertoire profiling was used in the study to track responses to a trivalent subunit inactivated influenza vaccine. Results the study describes overall, beyond this receptor: The authors suggested that each seasonal influenza vaccination may recruit only a limited number of new T cells.

The germline V gene sets CDR1 to ENHRY and CDR2 to SYGVKD. Trimming costs V 7 bases and J 0 bases, and their ends lie 13 bases apart. From the cysteine up to the phenylalanine, the CDR3 has a length of 15 residues. The sequence is cut down to CDR3 DNA, 45 bases in frame from base 1. This clonotype showed up just a few times. Its antigen remains undetermined. The sample holds no much larger clone one base away, and base qualities are not on file. The library was obtained by RT-PCR. Instrument on record: Illumina HiSeq 2500. The public reads were quality trimmed at Q25 with fastp and then assembled into clones with MiXCR by TCRdb, keeping productive beta chains. Entries that share a CDR3 protein sequence are merged under the most common genes and DNA. The sample table shows roughly 540,000 distinct CDR3 sequences, and roughly 25% are seen once. The biggest ten clones account for 2.5% to 3% of the sample.

These data were also filed under a second study, of T cells expressing NK-cell markers. The second study's authors report: TCR beta cDNA libraries were made by 5'RACE template switching that added a universal primer site and unique molecular identifiers. TCR beta-chain repertoires were profiled in sorted CD3+CD56+NKG2C+, CD3+CD56+NKG2C- and CD3+CD56-NKG2C+ T-cell subsets from several donors. Among the eight sequenced donors, seven were HCMV-seropositive and one was HCMV-seronegative. To restrict sorting to alphabetaTCR-expressing T cells, an anti-gammadeltaTCR antibody was added in several experiments. For roughly six donors, the dominant CD3+CD56+NKG2C+ clonotypes were among the top 10 CD8+ clonotypes and accounted for roughly 1.0-7.5% of CD8+ T cells. Those dominant clonotypes were again the most abundant among CD3+CD56-NKG2C+ cells in a few donors, at about 28.3-60.1%. It remained unclear whether the expanded NKG2C-expressing T cell clones were specific for HCMV antigens. All eight donors whose samples were sequenced were randomly selected healthy volunteers, three of them men and five women. HCMV-specific IgG was detected in serum with a commercial ELISA kit to determine HCMV serostatus. Peripheral blood mononuclear cells were isolated from blood by Ficoll density gradient centrifugation. Using Miltenyi isolation kits, CD4+ and CD8+ T cells were isolated from PBMC through magnetic immunoseparation. Priming for cDNA synthesis came from the TCR beta constant segment, and two successive PCR amplification steps followed. Libraries were sequenced as 2 x 150 bp reads on Illumina HiSeq 2000/2500, MiSeq or NextSeq. MIGEC handled demultiplexing of the reads and grouping by UMI, while MiTCR was used to assemble and quantify clonotypes. To exclude erroneous sequences, only TCR cDNA sequences supported by at least two reads were retained. The tcR package was used for downstream repertoire analysis, and clonotypes were matched across fractions by CDR3 nucleotide sequence plus V segment. Antigen specificity was annotated against VDJdb with VDJmatch, allowing one amino acid substitution in CDR3.

This receptor was obtained from a middle-aged man who received an inactivated influenza vaccine. Donor details come from another sample of the same person, matched by shared clones. The sequence is built from TRBV10-3 and TRBJ2-1, with the D gene not confidently named. The source material was CD4+ T cells sorted from PBMCs, sampled about 12 days after vaccination. This receptor has the CDR3 CAIKTGGNSYNEQFF. The nucleotide sequence reads as follows: TGTGCCATCAAGACTGGTGGCAACTCCTACAATGAGCAGTTCTTC.